The present T cell receptor (beta chain) was sequenced within a study of shared clonotypes between healthy human individuals. Study-level findings and limits: Between a handful of donors, naive CD4 clonotypes were shared at a level of around 5.2%. Represented diversity (both genetic and exposure-history) was limited by the small number of donors.

Comment on this clone: The target antigen is unknown.

TCRdb's copy holds only in-frame clones and misses some; the assay was immunoSEQ multiplex PCR. The profile covers some 2,000,000 clones, with nearly 97% appearing a single time and 0.1% to 0.15% taken by the ten largest. From CD4+ cells came CD45RA+ naive and CD45RA-negative memory subsets. This clonotype originated in a young man in good health. The sequencing sample was made of naive CD4+ T cells sorted from blood. Subset described: CD45RA+ positively selected.

The CDR3 DNA is TGCGCCAGCAGCTTAAGGTTCTCTAGCACAGATACGCAGTATTTT. This gives the protein CASSLRFSSTDTQYF. The chain carries TRBV5-1 and TRBJ2-3; unclear D gene. Looked up from germline, CDR1 is SGHRS and CDR2 is YFSETQ. The CDR3 is 15 residues long. The V end lost 2 bases, the J end lost 0 bases, and 10 bases lay between the germline ends. The whole variable domain, filled in from reference TRBV5-1 and TRBJ2-3, reads KAGVTQTPRYLIKTRGQQVTLSCSPISGHRSVSWYQQTPGQGLQFLFEYFSETQRNKGNFPGRFSGRQFSNSRSEMNVSTLELGDSALYLCASSLRFSSTDTQYFGPGTRLTVL.